This TCR beta chain derives from a study of blood T cell repertoires in COVID-19. Across the study: Both acute and convalescent COVID-19 samples were obtained from the United States, Italy and Spain. PBMCs, B-cell-depleted T cells, or T cells provided the cDNA or gDNA that made up the material.

Original data processing: From reference gene primer amplification, estimates of nucleated cell counts were derived. The table came from immunoSEQ multiplex PCR; TCRdb's copy has only in-frame clones and leaves some out. The V and J calls and the clone size are those of that table, but D and trimming were determined from the DNA. The table has about 110,000 clones, roughly 80% seen once. This clone appeared a few times. CDR1 KGHSH and CDR2 LQKENI come from the germline V gene. The CDR3 loop spans 11 amino acids. Trimming shortened V by 4 bases and J by 7 bases, and 5 bases separated the two germline ends.

This clonotype originated in a man aged 65 to 79 with active or convalescent COVID-19. The chain links TRBV18 to TRBJ2-1; D uncertain. The sample comprised peripheral blood. The CDR3 region is CASSLQNEQFF. CDR3 bases: TGTGCCAGCTCACTACAGAATGAGCAGTTCTTC.